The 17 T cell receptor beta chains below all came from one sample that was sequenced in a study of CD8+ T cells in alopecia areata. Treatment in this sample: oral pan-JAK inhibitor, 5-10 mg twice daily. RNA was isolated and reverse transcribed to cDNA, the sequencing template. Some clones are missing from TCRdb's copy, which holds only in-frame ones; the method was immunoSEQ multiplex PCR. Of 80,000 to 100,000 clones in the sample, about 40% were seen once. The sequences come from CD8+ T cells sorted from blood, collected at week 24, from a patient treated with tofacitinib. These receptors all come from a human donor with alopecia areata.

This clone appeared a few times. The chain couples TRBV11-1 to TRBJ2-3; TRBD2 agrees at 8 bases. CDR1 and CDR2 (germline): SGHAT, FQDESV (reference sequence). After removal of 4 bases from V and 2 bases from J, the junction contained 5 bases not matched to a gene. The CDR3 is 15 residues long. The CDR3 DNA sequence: TGTGCCAGCAGCTCAACACTAGCGGCCACAGATACGCAGTATTTT. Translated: CASSSTLAATDTQYF.

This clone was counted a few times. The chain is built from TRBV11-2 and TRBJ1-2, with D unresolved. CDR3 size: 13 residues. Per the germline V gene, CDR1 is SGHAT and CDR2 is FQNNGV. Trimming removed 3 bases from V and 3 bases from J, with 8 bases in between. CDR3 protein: CASSFKAYYGYTF. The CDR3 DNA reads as TGTGCCAGCAGCTTCAAGGCTTACTATGGCTACACCTTC.

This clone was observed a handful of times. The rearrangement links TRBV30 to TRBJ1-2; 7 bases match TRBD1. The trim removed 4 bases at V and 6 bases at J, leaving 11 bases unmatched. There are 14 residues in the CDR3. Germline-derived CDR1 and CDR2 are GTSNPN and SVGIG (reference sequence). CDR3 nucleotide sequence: TGTGCCTGGATCCATGACAGGGTTGCAAATGGCTACACCTTC. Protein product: CAWIHDRVANGYTF.

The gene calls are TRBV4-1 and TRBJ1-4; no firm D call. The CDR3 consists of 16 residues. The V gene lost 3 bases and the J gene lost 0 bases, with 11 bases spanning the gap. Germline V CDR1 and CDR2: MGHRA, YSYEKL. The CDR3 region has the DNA TGCGCCAGCAGCCAGCACGGGAGTGCAACTAATGAAAAACTGTTTTTT. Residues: CASSQHGSATNEKLFF.

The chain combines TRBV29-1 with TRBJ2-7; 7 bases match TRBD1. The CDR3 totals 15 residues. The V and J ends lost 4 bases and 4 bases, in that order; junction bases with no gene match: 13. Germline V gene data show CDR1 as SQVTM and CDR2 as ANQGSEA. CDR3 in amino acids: CSVVKGAGESYEQYF. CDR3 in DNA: TGCAGCGTTGTAAAGGGGGCAGGGGAGTCTTACGAGCAGTACTTC.

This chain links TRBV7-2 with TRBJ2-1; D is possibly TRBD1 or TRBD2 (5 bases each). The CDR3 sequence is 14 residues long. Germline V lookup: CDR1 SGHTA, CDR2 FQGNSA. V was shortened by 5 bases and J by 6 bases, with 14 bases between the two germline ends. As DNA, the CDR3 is TGTGCCAGCAGCCAAGAGGGACCCTTCAATGAGCAGTTCTTC. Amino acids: CASSQEGPFNEQFF.

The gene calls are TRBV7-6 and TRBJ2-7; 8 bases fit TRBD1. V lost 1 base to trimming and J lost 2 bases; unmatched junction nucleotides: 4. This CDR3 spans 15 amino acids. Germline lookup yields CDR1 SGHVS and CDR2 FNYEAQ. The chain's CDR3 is CASSLGPGQAYEQYF. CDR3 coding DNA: TGTGCCAGCAGCTTAGGCCCGGGACAGGCCTACGAGCAGTACTTC.

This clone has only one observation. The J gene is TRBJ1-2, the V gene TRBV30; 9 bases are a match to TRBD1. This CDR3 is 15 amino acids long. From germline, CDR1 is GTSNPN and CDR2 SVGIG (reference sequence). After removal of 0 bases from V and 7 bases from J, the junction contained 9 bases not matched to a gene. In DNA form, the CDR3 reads TGTGCCTGGAGTGTACCCCAACAGGGGGCACTTGGCTACACCTTC. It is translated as CAWSVPQQGALGYTF.

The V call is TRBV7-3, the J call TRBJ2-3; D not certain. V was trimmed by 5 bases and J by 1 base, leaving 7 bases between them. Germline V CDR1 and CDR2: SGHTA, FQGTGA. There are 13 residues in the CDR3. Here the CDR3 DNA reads TGTGCCAGCAGCCCGCGCGGCACAGATACGCAGTATTTT. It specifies CASSPRGTDTQYF.

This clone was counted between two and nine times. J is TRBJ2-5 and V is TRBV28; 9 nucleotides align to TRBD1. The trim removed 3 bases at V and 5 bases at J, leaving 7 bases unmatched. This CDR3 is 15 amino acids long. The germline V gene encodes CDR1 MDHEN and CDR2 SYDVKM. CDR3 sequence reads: CASSFRDRVGETQYF. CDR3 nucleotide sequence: TGTGCCAGCAGTTTCCGGGACAGGGTCGGCGAGACCCAGTACTTC.

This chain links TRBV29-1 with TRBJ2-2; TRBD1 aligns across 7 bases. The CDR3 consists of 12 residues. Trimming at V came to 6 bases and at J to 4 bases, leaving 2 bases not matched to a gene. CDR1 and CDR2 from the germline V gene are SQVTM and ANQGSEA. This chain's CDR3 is CSVYRGTGELFF. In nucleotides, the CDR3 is TGCAGCGTCTACAGGGGCACCGGGGAGCTGTTTTTT.

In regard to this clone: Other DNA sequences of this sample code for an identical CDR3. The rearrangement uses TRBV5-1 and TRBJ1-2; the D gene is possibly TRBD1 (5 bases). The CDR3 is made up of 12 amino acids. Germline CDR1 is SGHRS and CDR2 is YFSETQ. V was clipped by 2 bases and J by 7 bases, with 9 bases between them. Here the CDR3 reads CASSLGDPGYTF. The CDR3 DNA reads TGCGCCAGCAGCTTAGGGGACCCTGGCTACACCTTC.

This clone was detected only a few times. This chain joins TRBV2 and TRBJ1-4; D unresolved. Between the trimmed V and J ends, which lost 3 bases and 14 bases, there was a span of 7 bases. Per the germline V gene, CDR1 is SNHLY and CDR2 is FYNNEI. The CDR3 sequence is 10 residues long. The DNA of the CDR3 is TGTGCCAGCAGTGACGGCCGTCTGTTTTTT. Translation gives CASSDGRLFF.

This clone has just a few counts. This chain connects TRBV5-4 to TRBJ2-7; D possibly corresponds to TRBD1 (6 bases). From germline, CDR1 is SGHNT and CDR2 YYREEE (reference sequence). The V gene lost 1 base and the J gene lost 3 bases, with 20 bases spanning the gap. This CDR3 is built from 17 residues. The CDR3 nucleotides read TGTGCCAGCAGCTTGTCCGGGACACCGGGGCGCTTCTACGAGCAGTACTTC. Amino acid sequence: CASSLSGTPGRFYEQYF.

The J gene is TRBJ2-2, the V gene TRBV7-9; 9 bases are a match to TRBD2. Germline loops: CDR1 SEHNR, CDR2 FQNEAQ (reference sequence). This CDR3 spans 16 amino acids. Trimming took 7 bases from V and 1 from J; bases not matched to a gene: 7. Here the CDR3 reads CASILGAGGNTGELFF. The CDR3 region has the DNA TGTGCCAGCATCCTGGGAGCGGGAGGGAACACCGGGGAGCTGTTTTTT.

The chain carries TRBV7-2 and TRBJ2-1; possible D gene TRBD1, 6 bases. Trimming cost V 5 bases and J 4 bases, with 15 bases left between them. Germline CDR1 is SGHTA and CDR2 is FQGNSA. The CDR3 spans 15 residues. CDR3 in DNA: TGTGCCAGCAGCCACCCCGCACAGGGATACAATGAGCAGTTCTTC. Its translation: CASSHPAQGYNEQFF.

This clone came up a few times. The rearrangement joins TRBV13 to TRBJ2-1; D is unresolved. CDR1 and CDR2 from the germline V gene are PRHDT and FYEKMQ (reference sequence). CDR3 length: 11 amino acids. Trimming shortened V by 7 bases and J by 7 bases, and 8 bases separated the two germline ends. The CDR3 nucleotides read TGTGCCAGCATGTTAAGGAATGAGCAGTTCTTC. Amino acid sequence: CASMLRNEQFF.